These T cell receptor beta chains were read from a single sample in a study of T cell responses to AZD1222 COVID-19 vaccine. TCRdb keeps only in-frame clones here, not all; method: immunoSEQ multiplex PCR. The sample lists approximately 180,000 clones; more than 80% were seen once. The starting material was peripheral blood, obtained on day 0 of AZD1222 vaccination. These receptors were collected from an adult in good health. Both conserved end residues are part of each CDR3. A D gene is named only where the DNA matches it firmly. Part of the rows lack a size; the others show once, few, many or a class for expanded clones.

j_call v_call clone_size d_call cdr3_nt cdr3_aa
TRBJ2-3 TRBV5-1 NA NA TGCGCCAGCAGCTTGGGACGGGCCTCTAACACAGATACGCAGTATTTT CASSLGRASNTDTQYF
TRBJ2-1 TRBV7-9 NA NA TGTGCCAGCAGCTCCATTCAATTCCATGAGCAGTTCTTC CASSSIQFHEQFF
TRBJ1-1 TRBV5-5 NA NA TGTGCCAGCAGCACGTACCCGACAGGCACTGAAGCTTTCTTT CASSTYPTGTEAFF
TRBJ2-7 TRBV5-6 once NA TGTGCCAGCAGCTTGTGGGTACTAAGCTCCTACGAGCAGTACTTC CASSLWVLSSYEQYF
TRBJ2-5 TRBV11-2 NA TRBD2 TGTGCCAGCAGCCTCCGACTAGGGGAGGGCCAAGAGACCCAGTACTTC CASSLRLGEGQETQYF
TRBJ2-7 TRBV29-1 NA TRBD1 TGCAGCGTTGATAAAGGGACAGGGGTTGAGCAGTACTTC CSVDKGTGVEQYF
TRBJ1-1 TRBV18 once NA TGTGCCAGCTCAGCGGGAATTAACAGCGAAGCTTTCTTT CASSAGINSEAFF
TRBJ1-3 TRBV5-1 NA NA TGCGCCAGCAGCTTGGGGCGGGGGAACACCATATATTTT CASSLGRGNTIYF
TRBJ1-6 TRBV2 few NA TGTGCCAGCAGACCGCGTAGAGGGGAGTGGTCACCCCTCCACTTT CASRPRRGEWSPLHF
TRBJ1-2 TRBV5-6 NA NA TGTGCCAGCAGCCCCCGGAGGGGGGATTACTATGGCTACACCTTC CASSPRRGDYYGYTF
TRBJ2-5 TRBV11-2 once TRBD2 TGTGCCAGCAGCTTATGGGGTAGCGGGAGTATTAAGACCCAGTACTTC CASSLWGSGSIKTQYF